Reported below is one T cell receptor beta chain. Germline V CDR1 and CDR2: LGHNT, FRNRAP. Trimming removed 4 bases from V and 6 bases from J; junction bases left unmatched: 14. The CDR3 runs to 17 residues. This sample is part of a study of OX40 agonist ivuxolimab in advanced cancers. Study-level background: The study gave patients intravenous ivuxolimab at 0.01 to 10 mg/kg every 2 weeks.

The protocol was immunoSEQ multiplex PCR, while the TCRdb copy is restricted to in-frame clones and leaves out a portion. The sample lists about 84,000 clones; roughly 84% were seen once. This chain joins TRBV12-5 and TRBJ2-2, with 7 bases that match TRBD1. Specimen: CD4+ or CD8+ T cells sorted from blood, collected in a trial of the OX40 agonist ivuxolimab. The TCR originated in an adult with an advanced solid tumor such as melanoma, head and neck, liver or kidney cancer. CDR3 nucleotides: TGTGCTAGTGGTTCCCTTGAGGGCAGGGGGAAATCCGGGGAGCTGTTTTTT. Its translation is CASGSLEGRGKSGELFF.